This record covers a single T cell receptor beta chain. No antigen is known for it. Germline-derived CDR1 and CDR2 are SEHNR and FQNEAQ (reference sequence). CDR3 length: 13 residues. The data were taken from a study of cytomegalovirus exposure and HLA in healthy donors. At the level of the study: Earlier work reported 117 million unique TCR beta sequences from about 200 million T cells. Among the 398 genotyped donors, 70% to 85% were placed in the Caucasian-associated ancestry cluster.

PCR involved 60 Vbeta and 13 Jbeta primers. TCRdb's copy holds only in-frame clones and misses some; the assay was immunoSEQ multiplex PCR. The sample lists more than 100,000 clones; roughly 80% were seen once. General study points: According to reports, the classifier identified cytomegalovirus status with high specificity and sensitivity. The study labeled 164 TCR beta chains cytomegalovirus-associated.

The receptor's source is a man between 25 and 39 years old in good health and CMV-seronegative. Input material: PBMCs. The rearrangement links TRBV7-9 to TRBJ2-5, with 8 bases fitting TRBD1. The end of the DNA fits TRBJ2-7 better, so the J call may be wrong. CDR3: CASSSDRGYEQYF. The CDR3 coding sequence is TGTGCCAGCAGCTCCGACAGGGGATACGAGCAGTACTTC.